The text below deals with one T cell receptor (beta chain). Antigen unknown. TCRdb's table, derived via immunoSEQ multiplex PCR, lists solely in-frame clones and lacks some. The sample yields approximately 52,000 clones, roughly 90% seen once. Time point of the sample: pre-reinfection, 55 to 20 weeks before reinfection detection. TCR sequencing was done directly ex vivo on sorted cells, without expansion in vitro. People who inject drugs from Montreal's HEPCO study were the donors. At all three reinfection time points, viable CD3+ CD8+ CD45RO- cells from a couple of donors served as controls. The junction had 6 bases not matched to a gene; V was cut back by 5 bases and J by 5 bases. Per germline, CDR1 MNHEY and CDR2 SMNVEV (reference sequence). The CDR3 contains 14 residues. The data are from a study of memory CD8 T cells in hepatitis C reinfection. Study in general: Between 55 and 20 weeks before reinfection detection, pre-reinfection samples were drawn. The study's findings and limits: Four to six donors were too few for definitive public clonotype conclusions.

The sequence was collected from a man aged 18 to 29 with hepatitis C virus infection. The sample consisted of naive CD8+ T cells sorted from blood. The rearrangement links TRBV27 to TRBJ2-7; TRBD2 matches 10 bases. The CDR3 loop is CASSTLAGGNEQYF. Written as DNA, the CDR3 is TGTGCCAGCAGTACGTTAGCGGGAGGAAACGAGCAGTACTTC.